Here is one TCR beta chain with its context. The record originates from a study of shared clonotypes between healthy human individuals. Germline CDR1 and CDR2: SGHAT and FQNNGV. The germline V and J ends were trimmed by 0 bases and 4 bases, with 13 bases remaining between them. The CDR3 runs to 16 residues. Sequenced by immunoSEQ multiplex PCR; TCRdb stores in-frame clones only, minus some. Here the sample spans some 690,000 clones, about 90% being singletons. The source is a young man in good health. Some clones in this sample may be carry-over from other donors' samples. The J gene is TRBJ1-3, the V gene TRBV11-2; D gene unclear. The specimen was memory CD8+ T cells from PBMCs. As to subset: CD45RO+ cells pooled with CCR7-negative TemRA cells. This chain's CDR3 is CASSLESGFSGNTIYF. The CDR3 region has the DNA TGTGCCAGCAGCTTAGAATCCGGTTTCTCGGGAAACACCATATATTTT.